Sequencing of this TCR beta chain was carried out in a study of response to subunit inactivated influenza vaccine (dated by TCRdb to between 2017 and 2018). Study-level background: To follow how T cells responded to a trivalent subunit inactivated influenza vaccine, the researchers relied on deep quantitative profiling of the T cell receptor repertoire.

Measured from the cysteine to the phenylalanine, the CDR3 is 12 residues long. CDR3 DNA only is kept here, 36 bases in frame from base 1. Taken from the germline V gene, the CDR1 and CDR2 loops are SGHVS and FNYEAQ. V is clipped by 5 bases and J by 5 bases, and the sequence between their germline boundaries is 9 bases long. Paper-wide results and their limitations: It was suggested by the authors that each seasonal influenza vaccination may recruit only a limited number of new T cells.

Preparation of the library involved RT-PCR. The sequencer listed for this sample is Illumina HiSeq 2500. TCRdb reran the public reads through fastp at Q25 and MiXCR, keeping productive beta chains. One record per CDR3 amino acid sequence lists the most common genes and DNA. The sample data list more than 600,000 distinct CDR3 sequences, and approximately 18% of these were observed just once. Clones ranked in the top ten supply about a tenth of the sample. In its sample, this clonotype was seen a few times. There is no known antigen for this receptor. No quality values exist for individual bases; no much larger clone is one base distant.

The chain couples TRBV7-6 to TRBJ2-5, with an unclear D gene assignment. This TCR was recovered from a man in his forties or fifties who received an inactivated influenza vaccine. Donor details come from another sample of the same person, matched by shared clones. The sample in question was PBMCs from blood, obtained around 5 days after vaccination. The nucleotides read TGTGCCAGCAGCACTGTTTTGGAGACCCAGTACTTC. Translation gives CASSTVLETQYF.